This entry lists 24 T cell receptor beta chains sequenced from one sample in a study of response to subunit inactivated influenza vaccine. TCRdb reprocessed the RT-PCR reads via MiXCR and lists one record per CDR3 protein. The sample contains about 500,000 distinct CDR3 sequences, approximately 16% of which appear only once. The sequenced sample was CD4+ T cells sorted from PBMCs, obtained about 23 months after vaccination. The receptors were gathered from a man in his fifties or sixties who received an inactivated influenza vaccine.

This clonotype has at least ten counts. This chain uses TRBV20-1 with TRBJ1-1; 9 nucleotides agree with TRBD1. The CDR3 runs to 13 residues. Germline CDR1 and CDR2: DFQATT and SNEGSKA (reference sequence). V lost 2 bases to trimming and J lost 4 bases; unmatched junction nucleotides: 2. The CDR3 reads CSARRDRATEAFF. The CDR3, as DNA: TGCAGTGCTAGAAGGGACAGGGCCACTGAAGCTTTCTTT.

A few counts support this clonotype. The CDR3 bases are TGCAGTGCTAGACTCTTAGCGGAAGAGACCCAGTACTTC. Encoded protein: CSARLLAEETQYF. V gene TRBV20-1 combines with J gene TRBJ2-5; D perhaps matches TRBD2 (6 bases). Germline V gene data show CDR1 as DFQATT and CDR2 as SNEGSKA (reference sequence). V shed 2 bases and J shed 3 bases, with 10 bases lying between them. The CDR3 contains 13 residues.

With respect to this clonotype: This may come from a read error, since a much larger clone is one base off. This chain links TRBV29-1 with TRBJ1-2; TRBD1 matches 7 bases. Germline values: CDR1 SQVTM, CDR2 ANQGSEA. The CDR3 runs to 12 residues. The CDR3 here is CSVQGGGYDYTF. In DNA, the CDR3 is TGCAGCGTTCAGGGGGGTGGCTATGACTACACCTTC.

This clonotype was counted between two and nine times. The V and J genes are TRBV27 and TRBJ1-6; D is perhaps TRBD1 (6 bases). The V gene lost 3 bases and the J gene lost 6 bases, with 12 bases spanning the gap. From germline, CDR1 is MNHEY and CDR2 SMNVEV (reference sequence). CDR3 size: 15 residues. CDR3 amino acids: CASSFGGARNSPLHF. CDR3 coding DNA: TGTGCCAGCAGTTTTGGGGGGGCTCGTAATTCACCCCTCCACTTT.

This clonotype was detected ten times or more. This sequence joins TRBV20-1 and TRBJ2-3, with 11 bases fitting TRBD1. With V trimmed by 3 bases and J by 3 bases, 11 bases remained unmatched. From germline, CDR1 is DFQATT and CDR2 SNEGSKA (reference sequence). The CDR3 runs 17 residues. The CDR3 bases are TGCAGTGCTAGTTATTTAGGACAGGGGGCTTTTACAGATACGCAGTATTTT. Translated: CSASYLGQGAFTDTQYF.

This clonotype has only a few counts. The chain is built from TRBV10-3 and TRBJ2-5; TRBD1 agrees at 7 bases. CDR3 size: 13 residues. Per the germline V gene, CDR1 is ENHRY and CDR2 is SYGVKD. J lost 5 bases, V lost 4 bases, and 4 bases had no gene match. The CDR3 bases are TGTGCCATCAGTGGACAGGGCCCGGAGACCCAGTACTTC. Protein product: CAISGQGPETQYF.

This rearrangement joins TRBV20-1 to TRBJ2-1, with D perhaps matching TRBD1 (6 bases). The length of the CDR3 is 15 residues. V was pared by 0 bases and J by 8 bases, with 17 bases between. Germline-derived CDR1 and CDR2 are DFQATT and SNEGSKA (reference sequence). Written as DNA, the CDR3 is TGCAGTGCTAGAGACGACAGGTACACCGACGATGAGCAGTTCTTC. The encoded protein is CSARDDRYTDDEQFF.

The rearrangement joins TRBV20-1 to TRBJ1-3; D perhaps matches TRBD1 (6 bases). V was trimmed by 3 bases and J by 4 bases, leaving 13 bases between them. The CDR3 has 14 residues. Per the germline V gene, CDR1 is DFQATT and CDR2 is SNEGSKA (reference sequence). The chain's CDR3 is CSARDRRQGNTIYF. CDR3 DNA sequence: TGCAGTGCTAGGGACAGACGGCAGGGAAACACCATATATTTT.

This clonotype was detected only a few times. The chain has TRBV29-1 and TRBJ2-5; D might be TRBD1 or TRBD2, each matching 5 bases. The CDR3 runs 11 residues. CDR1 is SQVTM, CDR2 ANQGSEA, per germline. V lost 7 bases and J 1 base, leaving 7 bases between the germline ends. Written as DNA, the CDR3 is TGCAGCGGTGGGGGCCAAGAGACCCAGTACTTC. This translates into CSGGGQETQYF.

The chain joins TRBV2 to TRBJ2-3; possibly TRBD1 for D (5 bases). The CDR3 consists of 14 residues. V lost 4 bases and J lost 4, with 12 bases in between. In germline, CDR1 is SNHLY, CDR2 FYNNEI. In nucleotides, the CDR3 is TGTGCCAGCAGTGGGTCCAGGGTCGCAGATACGCAGTATTTT. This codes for CASSGSRVADTQYF.

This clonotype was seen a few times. This CDR3 reads CASTIRDRSFVYGYTF. In nucleotides, the CDR3 is TGTGCCAGCACTATCCGGGACAGGAGTTTTGTCTATGGCTACACCTTC. The genes are TRBV7-9 and TRBJ1-2, with 8 bases matching TRBD1. Trimming removed 7 bases from V and 4 bases from J; junction bases left unmatched: 14. Germline CDR1 and CDR2: SEHNR and FQNEAQ (reference sequence). The CDR3 sequence is 16 residues long. Drawing the rest from reference TRBV7-9 and TRBJ1-2, the complete variable domain is DTGVSQNPRHKITKRGQNVTFRCDPISEHNRLYWYRQTLGQGPEFLTYFQNEAQLEKSRLLSDRFSAERPKGSFSTLEIQRTEQGDSAMYLCASTIRDRSFVYGYTFGSGTRLTVV.

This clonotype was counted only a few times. The CDR3 spells CASSPDGSFRTDTQYF. The DNA for the CDR3 is TGTGCCAGCTCACCGGACGGGAGTTTTCGGACAGATACGCAGTATTTT. V gene TRBV18 combines with J gene TRBJ2-3, with D perhaps TRBD2 (6 bases). Germline CDR1 and CDR2: KGHSH and LQKENI. With 3 bases removed from V and 3 bases from J, the gap between germline ends came to 16 bases. This CDR3 region has 16 residues.

The CDR3 coding sequence is TGCAGCGTTGAAGTAAACTTACAAGAGACCCAGTACTTC. Protein product: CSVEVNLQETQYF. The V call is TRBV29-1, the J call TRBJ2-5; D unresolved. Germline values: CDR1 SQVTM, CDR2 ANQGSEA. The CDR3 covers 13 residues. The V end was cut by 1 base, the J end by 2 bases, with 8 bases between.

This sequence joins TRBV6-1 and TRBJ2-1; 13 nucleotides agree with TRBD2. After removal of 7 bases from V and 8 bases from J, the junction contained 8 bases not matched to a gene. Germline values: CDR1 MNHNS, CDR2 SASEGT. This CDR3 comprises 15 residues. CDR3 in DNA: TGTGCCAGCACCCGTGGGACTAGCGGGGACTATGAGCAGTTCTTC. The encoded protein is CASTRGTSGDYEQFF.

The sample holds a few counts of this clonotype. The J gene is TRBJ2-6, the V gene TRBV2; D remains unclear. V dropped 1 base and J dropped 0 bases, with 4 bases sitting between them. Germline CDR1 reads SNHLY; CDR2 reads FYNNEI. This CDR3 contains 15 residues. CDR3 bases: TGTGCCAGCAGTGAAGGAGACTCTGGGGCCAACGTCCTGACTTTC. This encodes CASSEGDSGANVLTF.

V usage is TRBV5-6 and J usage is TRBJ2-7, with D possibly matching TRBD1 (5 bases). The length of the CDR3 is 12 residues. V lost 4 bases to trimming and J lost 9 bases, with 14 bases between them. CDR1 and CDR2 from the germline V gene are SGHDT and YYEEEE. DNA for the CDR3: TGTGCCAGCAGCATCAGGGTGACAAGGCAGTACTTC. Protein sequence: CASSIRVTRQYF.

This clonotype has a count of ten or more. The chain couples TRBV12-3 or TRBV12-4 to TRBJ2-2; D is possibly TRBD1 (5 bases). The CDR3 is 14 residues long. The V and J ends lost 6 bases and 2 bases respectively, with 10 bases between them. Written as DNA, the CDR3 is TGTGCCAGCAGCGGACATCGCAACACCGGGGAGCTGTTTTTT. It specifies CASSGHRNTGELFF.

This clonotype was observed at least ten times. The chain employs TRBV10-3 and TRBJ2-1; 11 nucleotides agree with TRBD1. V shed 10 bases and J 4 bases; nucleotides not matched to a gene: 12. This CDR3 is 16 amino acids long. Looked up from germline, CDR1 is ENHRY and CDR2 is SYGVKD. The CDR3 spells CATRIPGQGGYNEQFF. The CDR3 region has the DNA TGTGCCACCCGAATACCGGGACAGGGGGGATACAATGAGCAGTTCTTC.

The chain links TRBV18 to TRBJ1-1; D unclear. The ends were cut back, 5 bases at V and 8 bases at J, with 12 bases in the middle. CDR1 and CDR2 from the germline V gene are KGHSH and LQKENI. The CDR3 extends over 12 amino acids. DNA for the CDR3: TGTGCCAGCTCAACTCAATTCTCCGAAGCTTTCTTT. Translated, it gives CASSTQFSEAFF. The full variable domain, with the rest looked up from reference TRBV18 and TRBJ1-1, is NAGVMQNPRHLVRRRGQEARLRCSPMKGHSHVYWYRQLPEEGLKFMVYLQKENIIDESGMPKERFSAEFPKEGPSILRIQQVVRGDSAAYFCASSTQFSEAFFGQGTRLTVV.

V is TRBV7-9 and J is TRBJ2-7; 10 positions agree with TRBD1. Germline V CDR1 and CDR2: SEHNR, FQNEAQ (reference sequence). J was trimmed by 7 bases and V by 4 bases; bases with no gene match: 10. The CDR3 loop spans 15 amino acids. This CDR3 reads CASSSDRGDPGEQYF. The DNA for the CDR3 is TGTGCCAGCAGCTCGGACAGGGGGGATCCGGGGGAGCAGTACTTC.

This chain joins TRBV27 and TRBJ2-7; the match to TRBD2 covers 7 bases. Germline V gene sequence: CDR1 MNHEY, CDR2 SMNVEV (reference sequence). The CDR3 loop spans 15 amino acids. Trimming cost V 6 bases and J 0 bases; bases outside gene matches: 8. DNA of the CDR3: TGTGCCAGCAGGGAACTGGGGGGGAACTCCTACGAGCAGTACTTC. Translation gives CASRELGGNSYEQYF.

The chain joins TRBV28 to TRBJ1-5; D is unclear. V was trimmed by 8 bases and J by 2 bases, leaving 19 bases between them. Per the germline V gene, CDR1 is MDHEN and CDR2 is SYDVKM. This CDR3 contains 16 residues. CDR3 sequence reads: CASGLGGSRGNQPQHF. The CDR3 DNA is TGTGCCAGCGGATTGGGAGGCTCTCGGGGCAATCAGCCCCAGCATTTT.

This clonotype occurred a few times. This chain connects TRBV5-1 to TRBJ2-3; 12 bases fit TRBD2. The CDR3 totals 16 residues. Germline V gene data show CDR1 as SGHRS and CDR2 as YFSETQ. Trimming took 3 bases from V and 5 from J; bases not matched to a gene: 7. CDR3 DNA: TGCGCCAGCAGCTCTCTAGCGGGAGGGCCTGGAGATACGCAGTATTTT. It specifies CASSSLAGGPGDTQYF.

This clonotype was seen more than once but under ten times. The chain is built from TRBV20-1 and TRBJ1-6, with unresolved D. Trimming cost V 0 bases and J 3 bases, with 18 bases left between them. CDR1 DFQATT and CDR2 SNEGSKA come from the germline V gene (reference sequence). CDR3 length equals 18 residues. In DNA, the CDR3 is TGCAGTGCTAGAGATCTCCGAGCAGCGGGAGGCTATAATTCACCCCTCCACTTT. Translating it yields CSARDLRAAGGYNSPLHF.